The 7 T cell receptor beta chains given below trace back to one sample, sequenced in a study of OX40 agonist ivuxolimab in advanced cancers. Method: immunoSEQ multiplex PCR; TCRdb's copy keeps in-frame clones and lacks some. The data hold around 79,000 clones, with approximately 85% observed a single time. The starting material was CD4+ or CD8+ T cells sorted from blood, obtained in a trial of the OX40 agonist ivuxolimab. These TCRs come from an adult with an advanced solid tumor such as melanoma, head and neck, liver or kidney cancer.

This clone occurred a few times. The chain has TRBV30 and TRBJ2-7; D gene uncertain. Deletions cut 0 bases from V and 4 bases from J, with 10 bases between. The CDR3 is 13 amino acids. CDR1 GTSNPN and CDR2 SVGIG come from the germline V gene (reference sequence). CDR3 sequence reads: CAWSVNLGYEQYF. DNA of the CDR3: TGTGCCTGGAGTGTAAATCTGGGATACGAGCAGTACTTC.

The chain joins TRBV7-9 to TRBJ1-1, with a weak D call TRBD1 (6 bases). The V end was cut by 3 bases, the J end by 5 bases, with 13 bases between. The CDR3 sequence is 14 residues long. Germline V CDR1 and CDR2: SEHNR, FQNEAQ (reference sequence). The CDR3 DNA reads as TGTGCCAGCAGCTTGGAACAGGGTCTTACTGAAGCTTTCTTT. Amino acids: CASSLEQGLTEAFF.

The chain couples TRBV5-4 to TRBJ2-1; D is ambiguous. Deletions cut 0 bases from V and 0 bases from J, with 4 bases between. The CDR3 consists of 14 residues. Germline V gives CDR1 SGHNT, CDR2 YYREEE (reference sequence). The CDR3 nucleotides are TGTGCCAGCAGCTTGGACAGCTCCTACAATGAGCAGTTCTTC. Amino acid sequence: CASSLDSSYNEQFF.

About this clone: At one boundary the junction diverges from the germline segment, which might be a read error. This chain uses TRBV6-1 with TRBJ2-3; no clear D gene. The CDR3 covers 14 residues. The germline CDR1 and CDR2 sequences are MNHNS and SASEGT. CDR3 region: CASREGSSTDTQYF. The CDR3 DNA reads TGTGCCAGCAGAGAAGGGTCTAGCACAGATACGCAGTATTTT.

The J gene is TRBJ2-1, the V gene TRBV14; 9 bases map to TRBD1. The CDR3 has 15 residues. V lost 1 base, J lost 8 bases, and 6 bases stayed unmatched. Germline-derived CDR1 and CDR2 are SGHDN and FVKESK. CDR3 amino acids: CASSQGQGVRDEQFF. DNA for the CDR3: TGTGCCAGCAGCCAAGGACAGGGGGTTAGGGATGAGCAGTTCTTC.

J is TRBJ1-6 and V is TRBV4-3, with D perhaps matching TRBD1 (6 bases). Looked up from germline, CDR1 is LGHNA and CDR2 is YSLEER. Trimming removed 8 bases from V and 3 bases from J, with 26 bases in between. The CDR3 is 19 amino acids. CDR3 sequence (DNA): TGCGCCAGCTCCCCTATTAGACAGGTTGGACCAGACTATAATTCACCCCTCCACTTT. Its translation: CASSPIRQVGPDYNSPLHF.

The gene calls are TRBV6-1 and TRBJ1-5, with TRBD1 matching 7 bases. The CDR3 covers 15 residues. Trimming took 3 bases from V and 3 from J; bases not matched to a gene: 5. Germline V gene sequence: CDR1 MNHNS, CDR2 SASEGT. The CDR3 sequence is CASSDQDRANQPQHF. CDR3 DNA sequence: TGTGCCAGCAGTGATCAAGACAGGGCCAATCAGCCCCAGCATTTT.